A single sample gave rise to the 31 T cell receptor beta chains below, sequenced in a study of blood T cell repertoires in COVID-19. Produced via immunoSEQ multiplex PCR; TCRdb's table is partial and in-frame only. This repertoire shows about 250,000 clones, approximately 84% found once; its top ten account for around 1.7%. Material for sequencing was PBMCs or T cells enriched from blood (not recorded which). These receptors were taken from a man in his forties who had recovered from COVID-19.

The chain links TRBV7-2 to TRBJ1-2; D perhaps matches TRBD1 (6 bases). Germline V lookup: CDR1 SGHTA, CDR2 FQGNSA. There are 15 residues in the CDR3. The germline V and J ends were trimmed by 1 base and 8 bases, with 17 bases remaining between them. The CDR3 nucleotides are TGTGCCAGCAGCTTAGTAGAAGGGGGGGTAAGGGGCTACACCTTC. Protein sequence: CASSLVEGGVRGYTF.

V gene TRBV12-3 or TRBV12-4 combines with J gene TRBJ2-3; maybe TRBD2 (5 bases). CDR3 length: 12 amino acids. The V end lost 6 bases, the J end lost 5 bases, and 9 bases lay between the germline ends. The DNA of the CDR3 is TGTGCCAGCAGACTAGAAAGAGATACGCAGTATTTT. Translation: CASRLERDTQYF.

The chain uses TRBV5-1 and TRBJ2-5; tentative D call: TRBD1 (6 bases). From germline, CDR1 is SGHRS and CDR2 YFSETQ. The CDR3 runs to 15 residues. V was pared by 4 bases and J by 4 bases, with 17 bases between. The CDR3 DNA reads TGCGCCAGCAGCGCAGCCCGACAGGAGAGAGAGACCCAGTACTTC. Protein: CASSAARQERETQYF. The full variable domain, rest sourced from reference TRBV5-1 and TRBJ2-5, is KAGVTQTPRYLIKTRGQQVTLSCSPISGHRSVSWYQQTPGQGLQFLFEYFSETQRNKGNFPGRFSGRQFSNSRSEMNVSTLELGDSALYLCASSAARQERETQYFGPGTRLLVL.

This chain links TRBV4-1 with TRBJ1-6, with 12 bases aligning to TRBD1. The CDR3 is made up of 16 amino acids. The J segment lost 11 bases and the V segment lost 7 bases, leaving 12 bases of the junction unmatched. The germline gives CDR1 MGHRA, CDR2 YSYEKL. In nucleotides, the CDR3 is TGCGCCAGCAAGGTGGTGGGACAGGGGGCGAGAACACCCCTCCACTTT. Translating gives CASKVVGQGARTPLHF.

J is TRBJ2-1 and V is TRBV5-1; D is possibly TRBD2 (5 bases). V shed 6 bases and J shed 1 base, with 14 bases lying between them. This CDR3 has 15 residues. CDR1 SGHRS and CDR2 YFSETQ come from the germline V gene. CDR3 in amino acids: CASTQVGVSYNEQFF. CDR3 bases: TGCGCCAGCACTCAAGTGGGAGTATCCTACAATGAGCAGTTCTTC.

CDR3 coding DNA: TGCGCCAGCAGCCAAGACAAAGTGACTAGCGGGGAAGAGACCCAGTACTTC. Encoded protein: CASSQDKVTSGEETQYF. The V gene is TRBV4-1, the J gene TRBJ2-5; 11 positions match TRBD2. CDR1 MGHRA and CDR2 YSYEKL come from the germline V gene. Trimming removed 0 bases from V and 3 bases from J; junction bases left unmatched: 6. The CDR3 is 17 residues long.

This clone was seen a single time. This chain uses TRBV30 with TRBJ2-5; TRBD2 agrees at 10 bases. Germline V gives CDR1 GTSNPN, CDR2 SVGIG (reference sequence). The trim removed 1 base at V and 4 bases at J, leaving 6 bases unmatched. The CDR3 consists of 15 residues. Here the CDR3 reads CAWSELAGAGETQYF. The DNA of the CDR3 is TGTGCCTGGAGTGAGCTAGCGGGAGCTGGAGAGACCCAGTACTTC.

The chain employs TRBV5-6 and TRBJ1-1; 7 bases line up with TRBD1. This CDR3 is built from 14 residues. V lost 4 bases, J lost 4 bases, and 7 bases stayed unmatched. Germline V gene sequence: CDR1 SGHDT, CDR2 YYEEEE. The CDR3 is CASSIDREVTEAFF. The CDR3 DNA sequence: TGTGCCAGCAGCATCGACAGGGAGGTCACTGAAGCTTTCTTT. Together with reference TRBV5-6 and TRBJ1-1, the CDR3 gives the full variable domain: DAGVTQSPTHLIKTRGQQVTLRCSPKSGHDTVSWYQQALGQGPQFIFQYYEEEERQRGNFPDRFSGHQFPNYSSELNVNALLLGDSALYLCASSIDREVTEAFFGQGTRLTVV.

This chain joins TRBV27 and TRBJ2-7, with D hard to call. Trimming left V 2 bases short and J 1 base short, with 6 bases between. The germline V gene has CDR1 MNHEY and CDR2 SMNVEV (reference sequence). This CDR3 has 13 amino acids. The CDR3 is CASSLDKSYEQYF. The CDR3 nucleotides are TGTGCCAGCAGTTTAGACAAGTCCTACGAGCAGTACTTC.

The gene calls are TRBV27 and TRBJ2-7; tentatively, D is TRBD2 (6 bases). V shed 9 bases and J shed 7 bases, with 22 bases lying between them. CDR1 and CDR2 from the germline V gene are MNHEY and SMNVEV (reference sequence). The CDR3 runs 14 residues. The CDR3 DNA is TGTGCCAGAAGTGGAAGACATGCGGGGTCAGAGCAGTACTTC. Encoded protein: CARSGRHAGSEQYF.

The chain recombines TRBV19 with TRBJ2-7; tentative D call: TRBD2 (6 bases). Germline loops: CDR1 LNHDA, CDR2 SQIVND (reference sequence). CDR3 size: 12 residues. The ends were cut back, 10 bases at V and 2 bases at J, with 12 bases in the middle. The CDR3 here is CATTSGAYEQYF. In nucleotides, the CDR3 is TGTGCCACTACCTCGGGGGCCTACGAGCAGTACTTC.

The V gene is TRBV29-1, the J gene TRBJ2-7; D may be TRBD2 (5 bases). V was pared by 5 bases and J by 1 base, with 15 bases between. Germline-derived CDR1 and CDR2 are SQVTM and ANQGSEA. This CDR3 is 14 amino acids long. CDR3 loop: CSVRVWGESYEQYF. In nucleotides, the CDR3 is TGCAGCGTTCGGGTTTGGGGAGAGTCCTACGAGCAGTACTTC.

The genes are TRBV29-1 and TRBJ2-1, with TRBD2 matching over 13 bases. J was trimmed by 9 bases and V by 6 bases; bases with no gene match: 8. Germline V CDR1 and CDR2: SQVTM, ANQGSEA. This CDR3 is 14 amino acids long. The CDR3 loop reads CSVETSGGFTEQFF. In nucleotides, the CDR3 is TGCAGCGTGGAGACTAGCGGGGGGTTCACTGAGCAGTTCTTC.

The CDR3 DNA is TGTGCCAGCCACTTGGGGAGTAGCTCCTACAATGAGCAGTTCTTC. It encodes CASHLGSSSYNEQFF. This sequence joins TRBV19 and TRBJ2-1; D might be TRBD2 (5 bases). Germline CDR1 reads LNHDA; CDR2 reads SQIVND (reference sequence). Between the trimmed V and J ends, which lost 9 bases and 0 bases, there was a span of 15 bases. The CDR3 sequence is 15 residues long.

This chain uses TRBV28 with TRBJ1-2; D gene ambiguous. This CDR3 has 12 residues. With 5 bases removed from V and 4 bases from J, the gap between germline ends came to 8 bases. CDR1 MDHEN and CDR2 SYDVKM come from the germline V gene. The CDR3 bases are TGTGCCAGCAGTCCTCCTACCTATGGCTACACCTTC. This gives the protein CASSPPTYGYTF.

The genes are TRBV3-1 (or the pseudogene TRBV3-2) and TRBJ2-7; 12 bases agree with TRBD2. The CDR3 consists of 14 residues. Per the germline V gene, CDR1 is LGHDT and CDR2 is YNNKEL (reference sequence). V lost 1 base to trimming and J lost 7 bases; unmatched junction nucleotides: 2. DNA of the CDR3: TGTGCCAGCAGCCAAGGGGGACTAGCGGGTGAGCAGTACTTC. It translates to CASSQGGLAGEQYF.

The chain carries TRBV30 and TRBJ1-1; 7 nucleotides line up with TRBD1. CDR3 length: 16 amino acids. Looked up from germline, CDR1 is GTSNPN and CDR2 is SVGIG (reference sequence). J lost 5 bases, V lost 2 bases, and 14 bases had no gene match. The chain's CDR3 is CAWSPGRTGGWTEAFF. The CDR3 bases are TGTGCCTGGAGTCCCGGCAGGACAGGAGGGTGGACTGAAGCTTTCTTT.

V is TRBV5-6 and J is TRBJ1-2; weak D call: TRBD1 (5 bases). The CDR3 totals 14 residues. V gave up 2 bases and J gave up 6 bases, with 14 bases separating them. Looked up from germline, CDR1 is SGHDT and CDR2 is YYEEEE. CDR3 sequence (DNA): TGTGCCAGCAGCTTACCAGGGTATTCCAATGGCTACACCTTC. Protein: CASSLPGYSNGYTF. Variable domain in full (rest from reference TRBV5-6 and TRBJ1-2): DAGVTQSPTHLIKTRGQQVTLRCSPKSGHDTVSWYQQALGQGPQFIFQYYEEEERQRGNFPDRFSGHQFPNYSSELNVNALLLGDSALYLCASSLPGYSNGYTFGSGTRLTVV.

This clone was seen a single time. This chain connects TRBV7-9 to TRBJ2-3; the match to TRBD2 covers 7 bases. This CDR3 contains 14 residues. Germline lookup yields CDR1 SEHNR and CDR2 FQNEAQ (reference sequence). The V and J ends lost 3 bases and 4 bases, in that order; junction bases with no gene match: 4. The CDR3, as DNA: TGTGCCAGCAGCTTCGGCGGGAGCTCAGATACGCAGTATTTT. Its translation: CASSFGGSSDTQYF.

This clone was counted between two and nine times. This chain connects TRBV12-3 or TRBV12-4 to TRBJ1-6, with D possibly matching TRBD1 (5 bases). V was pared by 5 bases and J by 11 bases, with 10 bases between. The CDR3 length is 12 residues. The CDR3 DNA sequence: TGTGCCAGCAGTAGGGGCTCCCCACCCCTCCACTTT. This encodes CASSRGSPPLHF.

This clone was seen just once. The CDR3 sequence: CASSRQGAETQYF. CDR3 coding DNA: TGTGCCAGCAGCAGACAGGGGGCAGAGACCCAGTACTTC. The chain uses TRBV5-4 and TRBJ2-5; 10 nucleotides align to TRBD1. V was clipped by 4 bases and J by 4 bases; unmatched bases: 1. This CDR3 spans 13 amino acids. The germline V gene has CDR1 SGHNT and CDR2 YYREEE (reference sequence).

Notes on this clone: Other DNA sequences in this specimen translate into the identical CDR3. J is TRBJ1-1 and V is TRBV12-3 or TRBV12-4, with 9 bases matching TRBD1. V shed 5 bases, J shed 4 bases, and the junction held 2 bases outside the gene matches. The CDR3 is 13 amino acids. The CDR3 DNA follows: TGTGCCAGCAGTAGGACAGGGGCCACTGAAGCTTTCTTT. Protein: CASSRTGATEAFF.

The rearrangement uses TRBV29-1 and TRBJ2-1; 14 nucleotides match TRBD2. From germline, CDR1 is SQVTM and CDR2 ANQGSEA. The CDR3 totals 16 residues. Germline trimming cut 7 bases from V and 4 bases from J; bases unmatched to any gene: 9. The CDR3 protein is CSGGGLAGGGYNEQFF. The CDR3 region has the DNA TGCAGCGGTGGCGGACTAGCGGGAGGTGGGTACAATGAGCAGTTCTTC.

The gene calls are TRBV30 and TRBJ1-3; D unclear. Germline V gene data show CDR1 as GTSNPN and CDR2 as SVGIG (reference sequence). The germline V and J ends were trimmed by 0 bases and 2 bases, with 14 bases remaining between them. The CDR3 runs 16 residues. CDR3 sequence: CAWSVSLRGPGNTIYF. The CDR3 DNA is TGTGCCTGGAGTGTATCTTTGCGAGGCCCTGGAAACACCATATATTTT.

The chain employs TRBV27 and TRBJ2-3; 7 bases map to TRBD2. Germline CDR1 is MNHEY and CDR2 is SMNVEV (reference sequence). Unmatched junction bases numbered 16, after V lost 8 bases and J lost 2 bases. This CDR3 spans 17 amino acids. CDR3 in amino acids: CASGWLAANAATDTQYF. CDR3 coding DNA: TGTGCCAGCGGGTGGCTAGCGGCTAACGCCGCCACAGATACGCAGTATTTT.

The sample holds one count of this clone. The J gene is TRBJ2-7, the V gene TRBV7-8; no firm D call. Germline values: CDR1 SGHVS, CDR2 FQNEAQ. V shed 2 bases and J shed 6 bases, with 11 bases lying between them. The CDR3 extends over 13 amino acids. For the CDR3, the DNA is TGTGCCAGCAGCTTATCCCCATTGAGCGAGCAGTACTTC. It yields the protein CASSLSPLSEQYF.

This clone has ten or more counts. The gene calls are TRBV5-1 and TRBJ2-7; 12 bases match TRBD2. The CDR3 is made up of 15 amino acids. V shed 3 bases and J 3 bases; nucleotides not matched to a gene: 4. Germline assignment: CDR1 SGHRS and CDR2 YFSETQ. The CDR3 sequence is CASSWTSGTIYEQYF. CDR3 nucleotides: TGCGCCAGCAGCTGGACTAGCGGGACCATCTACGAGCAGTACTTC. The full variable domain, in which reference TRBV5-1 and TRBJ2-7 provide the parts outside the CDR3, is KAGVTQTPRYLIKTRGQQVTLSCSPISGHRSVSWYQQTPGQGLQFLFEYFSETQRNKGNFPGRFSGRQFSNSRSEMNVSTLELGDSALYLCASSWTSGTIYEQYFGPGTRLTVT.

The chain carries TRBV6-1 and TRBJ1-4; D remains ambiguous. The CDR3 length is 17 residues. CDR1 is MNHNS and CDR2 is SASEGT in the germline V gene. Trimming removed 0 bases from V and 0 bases from J, with 11 bases in between. The CDR3 nucleotides are TGTGCCAGCAGTGAAGCATGGTCGGGGTCAACTAATGAAAAACTGTTTTTT. It encodes CASSEAWSGSTNEKLFF.

CDR3 DNA sequence: TGTGCCTGGAGTTGGGGAAGCGGGGCCCCCGGAGATACGCAGTATTTT. Translated: CAWSWGSGAPGDTQYF. The rearrangement uses TRBV30 and TRBJ2-3, with 7 positions matching TRBD2. The CDR3 is made up of 16 amino acids. Trimming cost V 2 bases and J 5 bases; bases outside gene matches: 13. Germline CDR1 is GTSNPN and CDR2 is SVGIG (reference sequence).

The CDR3 nucleotides are TGTGCCAGCAGTATACACAGCACATTCTATGGCTACACCTTC. It translates to CASSIHSTFYGYTF. The chain carries TRBV14 and TRBJ1-2; D gene unclear. Germline loops: CDR1 SGHDN, CDR2 FVKESK. The V end lost 6 bases, the J end lost 4 bases, and 15 bases lay between the germline ends. This CDR3 region has 14 residues.

The genes are TRBV7-2 and TRBJ1-5; no definite D call. V was clipped by 2 bases and J by 4 bases, with 12 bases between them. The germline V gene has CDR1 SGHTA and CDR2 FQGNSA. CDR3 size: 15 residues. The CDR3 DNA sequence: TGTGCCAGCAGCTTATTAATAGGAGAGAATCAGCCCCAGCATTTT. It encodes CASSLLIGENQPQHF.